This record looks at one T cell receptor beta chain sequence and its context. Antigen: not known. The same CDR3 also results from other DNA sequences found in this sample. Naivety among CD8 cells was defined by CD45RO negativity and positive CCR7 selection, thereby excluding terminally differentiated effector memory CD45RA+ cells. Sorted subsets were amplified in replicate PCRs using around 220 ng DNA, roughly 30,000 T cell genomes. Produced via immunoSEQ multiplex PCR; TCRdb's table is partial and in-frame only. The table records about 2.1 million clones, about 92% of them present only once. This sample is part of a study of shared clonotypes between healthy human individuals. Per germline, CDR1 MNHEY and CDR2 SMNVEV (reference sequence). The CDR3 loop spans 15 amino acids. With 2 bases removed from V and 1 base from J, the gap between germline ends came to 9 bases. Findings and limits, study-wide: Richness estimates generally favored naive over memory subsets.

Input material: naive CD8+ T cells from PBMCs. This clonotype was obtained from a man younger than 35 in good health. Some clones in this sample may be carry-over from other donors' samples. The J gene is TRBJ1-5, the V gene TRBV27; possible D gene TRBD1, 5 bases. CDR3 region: CASSLLGDSNQPQHF. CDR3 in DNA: TGTGCCAGCAGTTTACTTGGGGACAGCAATCAGCCCCAGCATTTT.